The next 9 T cell receptor beta chains were all read from a single sample in a study of cytomegalovirus exposure and HLA in healthy donors. PCR primers comprised 60 Vbeta and 13 Jbeta primers. Data came from immunoSEQ multiplex PCR; TCRdb stores just in-frame clones and leaves some out. The data show around 150,000 clones, 75% to 80% seen once. Sequenced sample: PBMCs. The receptors stem from a man aged 50-59 years in good health and CMV-seropositive.

The chain is built from TRBV5-1 and TRBJ2-2, with D maybe TRBD1 (6 bases). Germline lookup yields CDR1 SGHRS and CDR2 YFSETQ. This CDR3 comprises 16 residues. With 4 bases removed from V and 6 bases from J, the gap between germline ends came to 19 bases. CDR3 sequence: CASSPHRVFHSGELFF. The CDR3 DNA is TGCGCCAGCAGCCCCCACAGGGTTTTCCATTCCGGGGAGCTGTTTTTT.

The J gene is TRBJ2-3, the V gene TRBV5-1; 7 nucleotides match TRBD1. The junction had 2 bases not matched to a gene; V was cut back by 0 bases and J by 1 base. The CDR3 covers 15 residues. CDR1 SGHRS and CDR2 YFSETQ come from the germline V gene. The DNA for the CDR3 is TGCGCCAGCAGCTTGGAGACAGGGCGCACAGATACGCAGTATTTT. Protein sequence: CASSLETGRTDTQYF.

The chain couples TRBV9 to TRBJ2-7; 7 bases agree with TRBD1. Per germline, CDR1 SGDLS and CDR2 YYNGEE. This CDR3 is built from 13 residues. With 3 bases clipped from V and 6 bases from J, the junction kept 6 bases outside the gene matches. This CDR3 is CASSADRAGEQYV. The CDR3 region has the DNA TGTGCCAGCAGCGCCGACAGGGCGGGCGAGCAGTACGTC.

This chain uses TRBV11-2 with TRBJ2-3; 13 nucleotides line up with TRBD2. The V gene's germline CDR1 is SGHAT and CDR2 FQNNGV. The CDR3 extends over 16 amino acids. V shed 5 bases, J shed 3 bases, and the junction held 5 bases outside the gene matches. The CDR3 bases are TGTGCCAGCAGCAAAGTGGGACTAGCGGGGACAGATACGCAGTATTTT. Its protein product is CASSKVGLAGTDTQYF.

This rearrangement joins TRBV7-8 to TRBJ2-3, with 8 bases lining up with TRBD1. The germline gives CDR1 SGHVS, CDR2 FQNEAQ. This CDR3 has 16 amino acids. The J segment lost 1 base and the V segment lost 3 bases, leaving 6 bases of the junction unmatched. The CDR3 nucleotides read TGTGCCAGCAGCTTGTTAACAGGGGGTGGCACAGATACGCAGTATTTT. It translates to CASSLLTGGGTDTQYF.

The gene calls are TRBV27 and TRBJ2-3, with a tentative D call TRBD2 (6 bases). The length of the CDR3 is 14 residues. Trimming shortened V by 2 bases and J by 2 bases, and 8 bases separated the two germline ends. Germline lookup yields CDR1 MNHEY and CDR2 SMNVEV (reference sequence). The CDR3 bases are TGTGCCAGCAGTTTAGGAGGGTTCACAGATACGCAGTATTTT. Translated, it gives CASSLGGFTDTQYF.

V and J are TRBV5-1 and TRBJ1-2; a weak D match, TRBD1 (6 bases). CDR1 and CDR2 from the germline V gene are SGHRS and YFSETQ. The CDR3 runs to 18 residues. Trimming removed 0 bases at V and 3 bases at J, with 21 bases between. This CDR3 reads CASSLAGQSSAGDYGYTF. CDR3 DNA sequence: TGCGCCAGCAGCTTGGCCGGACAGTCATCGGCGGGGGACTATGGCTACACCTTC. Full variable domain (rest looked up from reference TRBV5-1 and TRBJ1-2): KAGVTQTPRYLIKTRGQQVTLSCSPISGHRSVSWYQQTPGQGLQFLFEYFSETQRNKGNFPGRFSGRQFSNSRSEMNVSTLELGDSALYLCASSLAGQSSAGDYGYTFGSGTRLTVV.

The chain combines TRBV5-6 with TRBJ1-2, with D perhaps matching TRBD1 (6 bases). Looked up from germline, CDR1 is SGHDT and CDR2 is YYEEEE. Trimming stripped 1 base from V and 4 bases from J, with 11 bases between. This CDR3 has 14 amino acids. CDR3 sequence: CASSLQGLGYGYTF. CDR3 DNA: TGTGCCAGCAGCTTGCAGGGGTTGGGCTATGGCTACACCTTC. The whole variable domain, filled in from reference TRBV5-6 and TRBJ1-2, reads DAGVTQSPTHLIKTRGQQVTLRCSPKSGHDTVSWYQQALGQGPQFIFQYYEEEERQRGNFPDRFSGHQFPNYSSELNVNALLLGDSALYLCASSLQGLGYGYTFGSGTRLTVV.

This chain connects TRBV19 to TRBJ1-2; D is unclear. This CDR3 has 12 residues. Germline V gene sequence: CDR1 LNHDA, CDR2 SQIVND (reference sequence). Trimming stripped 10 bases from V and 2 bases from J, with 11 bases between. In DNA form, the CDR3 reads TGTGCCACCGCGCCGAGCAACTATGGCTACACCTTC. It encodes CATAPSNYGYTF. Filled out from reference TRBV19 and TRBJ1-2, the complete variable domain reads DGGITQSPKYLFRKEGQNVTLSCEQNLNHDAMYWYRQDPGQGLRLIYYSQIVNDFQKGDIAEGYSVSREKKESFPLTVTSAQKNPTAFYLCATAPSNYGYTFGSGTRLTVV.